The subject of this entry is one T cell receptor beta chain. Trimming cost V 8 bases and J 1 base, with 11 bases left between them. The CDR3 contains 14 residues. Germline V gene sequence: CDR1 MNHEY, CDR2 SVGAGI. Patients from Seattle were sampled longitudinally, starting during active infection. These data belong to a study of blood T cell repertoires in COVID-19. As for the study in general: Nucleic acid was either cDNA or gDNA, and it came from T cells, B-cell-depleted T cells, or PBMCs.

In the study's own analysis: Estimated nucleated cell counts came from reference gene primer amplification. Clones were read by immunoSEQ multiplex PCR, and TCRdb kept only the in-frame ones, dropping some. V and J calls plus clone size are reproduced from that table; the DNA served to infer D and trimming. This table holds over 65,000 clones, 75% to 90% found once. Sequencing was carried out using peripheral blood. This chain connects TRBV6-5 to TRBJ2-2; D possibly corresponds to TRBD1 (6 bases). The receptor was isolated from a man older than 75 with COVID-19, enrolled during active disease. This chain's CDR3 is CASQRTENTGELFF. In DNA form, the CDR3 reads TGTGCCAGCCAAAGGACAGAGAACACCGGGGAGCTGTTTTTT.